One sample yielded the 5 T cell receptor beta chains listed below, sequenced in a study of blood T cell repertoires in COVID-19. Assay: immunoSEQ multiplex PCR; the TCRdb copy retains only in-frame clones and omits some. The profile shows over 150,000 clones, roughly four fifths of them singletons. The specimen was peripheral blood. The receptors shown here come from a human donor with acute or convalescent COVID-19. The donor label of this sample is uncertain.

The sample holds one count of this clone. The chain employs TRBV6-5 and TRBJ1-6; 7 bases match TRBD1. Trimming removed 5 bases from V and 5 bases from J; junction bases left unmatched: 6. The CDR3 is made up of 15 amino acids. Germline CDR1 MNHEY, CDR2 SVGAGI. CDR3 sequence (DNA): TGTGCCAGCAGTCCACGACAGGGTAATAATTCACCCCTCCACTTT. Translated: CASSPRQGNNSPLHF.

This clone was seen once. J is TRBJ1-1 and V is TRBV27; D is unresolved. Germline V gene sequence: CDR1 MNHEY, CDR2 SMNVEV (reference sequence). The V end was cut by 5 bases, the J end by 0 bases, with 7 bases between. CDR3 length: 13 residues. Here the CDR3 DNA reads TGTGCCAGCAGTACGGGGATGAACACTGAAGCTTTCTTT. Translating it yields CASSTGMNTEAFF.

The chain couples TRBV28 to TRBJ2-2; the D is unclear. Trimming stripped 6 bases from V and 6 bases from J, with 11 bases between. There are 13 residues in the CDR3. Germline V gene sequence: CDR1 MDHEN, CDR2 SYDVKM. CDR3 bases: TGTGCCAGCAGCCGCGGTTCGCCCGGGGAGCTGTTTTTT. Its translation is CASSRGSPGELFF.

The chain combines TRBV29-1 with TRBJ2-1; TRBD1 matches 7 bases. The CDR3 sequence is 14 residues long. V lost 1 base and J lost 7; bases outside the gene matches: 7. Germline-derived CDR1 and CDR2 are SQVTM and ANQGSEA. This CDR3 is CSVEVQGQRNEQFF. The CDR3 nucleotides are TGCAGCGTTGAAGTCCAGGGACAGAGGAATGAGCAGTTCTTC.

The rearrangement links TRBV24-1 to TRBJ2-1, with a tentative D call TRBD2 (6 bases). Germline lookup yields CDR1 KGHDR and CDR2 SFDVKD. The V gene lost 4 bases and the J gene lost 6 bases, with 15 bases spanning the gap. The CDR3 is made up of 15 amino acids. CDR3 sequence reads: CATSESGTSPNEQFF. The CDR3 bases are TGTGCCACCAGTGAATCCGGGACTTCCCCCAATGAGCAGTTCTTC.